This T cell receptor beta chain was identified in a study of blood T cell repertoires in COVID-19. Data came from immunoSEQ multiplex PCR; TCRdb stores just in-frame clones and leaves some out. The repertoire holds more than 400,000 clones, with 87% as singletons. Clinical history as reported by participants underpinned cohort assignment. Two negative PCRs, clearance, or symptom resolution had been documented for recovered Cohort 3 donors. This clone was seen a few times. The CDR3 loop spans 13 amino acids. The germline CDR1 and CDR2 sequences are GTSNPN and SVGIG (reference sequence). Trimming cost V 1 base and J 4 bases, with 10 bases left between them.

Sequencing was carried out using PBMCs or T cells enriched from blood (not recorded which). The V gene is TRBV30, the J gene TRBJ1-2; TRBD1 is a possible D gene (6 bases). The TCR originated in a woman younger than 35 who had recovered from COVID-19. CDR3 coding DNA: TGTGCCTGGAGTGGAGGACAGTTCTATGGCTACACCTTC. This codes for CAWSGGQFYGYTF.